Below are 9 T cell receptor beta chains sequenced from a single sample in a study of identifying expanded T cells in peripheral blood. Assay: immunoSEQ multiplex PCR; the TCRdb copy retains only in-frame clones and omits some. This table has about 58,000 clones, about nine tenths appearing once. Sample: blood. The source is a person aged 18 to 75 in good health.

This chain joins TRBV13 and TRBJ2-7; TRBD1 agrees at 7 bases. Germline V gene lookup returns CDR1 PRHDT and CDR2 FYEKMQ (reference sequence). V was clipped by 3 bases and J by 4 bases; unmatched bases: 6. The CDR3 is 14 amino acids. The CDR3 DNA sequence: TGTGCCAGCAGCTTGAGGGGACAGTTATACGAGCAGTACTTC. Translating it yields CASSLRGQLYEQYF.

The rearrangement links TRBV11-3 to TRBJ1-1; D unclear. The CDR3 totals 14 residues. Germline values: CDR1 SGHNT, CDR2 YENEEA. Trimming stripped 4 bases from V and 8 bases from J, with 17 bases between. This chain's CDR3 is CASSSGATGSEAFF. The CDR3 DNA reads as TGTGCCAGCAGCTCCGGTGCTACGGGATCAGAAGCTTTCTTT.

The chain carries TRBV6-5 and TRBJ2-7; perhaps TRBD1 as D (6 bases). Trimming took off 10 bases at V and 2 bases at J, with 21 bases between the two ends. CDR1 is MNHEY, CDR2 SVGAGI, per germline. The CDR3 is 15 residues long. CDR3: CATTRSTGPAYEQYF. The CDR3 DNA is TGTGCCACCACTCGGAGTACAGGGCCCGCCTACGAGCAGTACTTC.

The V call is TRBV29-1, the J call TRBJ1-1, with D possibly matching TRBD1 (6 bases). Germline lookup yields CDR1 SQVTM and CDR2 ANQGSEA. Trimming removed 5 bases from V and 6 bases from J, with 10 bases in between. The CDR3 is 11 amino acids. The CDR3 is CSVIGGAEAFF. The DNA for the CDR3 is TGCAGCGTTATAGGGGGAGCTGAAGCTTTCTTT. The full variable domain, its missing parts supplied by reference TRBV29-1 and TRBJ1-1, is SAVISQKPSRDICQRGTSLTIQCQVDSQVTMMFWYRQQPGQSLTLIATANQGSEATYESGFVIDKFPISRPNLTFSTLTVSNMSPEDSSIYLCSVIGGAEAFFGQGTRLTVV.

The chain has TRBV6-1 and TRBJ1-5, with TRBD1 matching over 8 bases. CDR1 is MNHNS, CDR2 SASEGT, per germline. J was trimmed by 9 bases and V by 2 bases; bases with no gene match: 9. There are 15 residues in the CDR3. The CDR3 DNA is TGTGCCAGCAGTGAACAGGGGGCGCAGGGTGGGCCCCAGCATTTT. Translated, it gives CASSEQGAQGGPQHF.

V usage is TRBV5-4 and J usage is TRBJ1-2, with TRBD1 as a possible D gene (6 bases). CDR1 and CDR2 (germline): SGHNT, YYREEE (reference sequence). V dropped 3 bases and J dropped 2 bases, with 8 bases sitting between them. The CDR3 length is 13 residues. CDR3 protein: CASSWDTNYGYTF. CDR3 bases: TGTGCCAGCAGCTGGGACACCAACTATGGCTACACCTTC.

This chain links TRBV9 with TRBJ2-3; D might be TRBD1 (9 bases). The CDR3 is made up of 16 amino acids. The germline V gene encodes CDR1 SGDLS and CDR2 YYNGEE. Trimming took off 6 bases at V and 1 base at J, with 18 bases between the two ends. The CDR3 loop reads CASTPGGDRGTDTQYF. In DNA form, the CDR3 reads TGTGCCAGCACCCCGGGGGGGGACAGGGGCACAGATACGCAGTATTTT.

The count of this clone is one. The chain uses TRBV2 and TRBJ2-7, with 12 bases identical to TRBD2. The germline V gene has CDR1 SNHLY and CDR2 FYNNEI. The CDR3 totals 13 residues. The V gene end was trimmed by 3 bases and the J gene end by 6 bases; junction bases not matched to a gene: 0. The CDR3, as DNA: TGTGCCAGCAGTGAGACTAGCGGGAGCGAGCAGTACTTC. Translation: CASSETSGSEQYF.

A single count supports this clone. One end of the junction is discordant with germline, which a read error may explain. The chain combines TRBV5-4 with TRBJ1-6, with D maybe TRBD1 (5 bases). This CDR3 spans 16 amino acids. CDR1 SGHNT and CDR2 YYREEE come from the germline V gene (reference sequence). The CDR3 bases are TGCGCCAGCAGCCAAGCATTGGGGTCAGGGAACTCACCCCTCCACTTT. Translated: CASSQALGSGNSPLHF.